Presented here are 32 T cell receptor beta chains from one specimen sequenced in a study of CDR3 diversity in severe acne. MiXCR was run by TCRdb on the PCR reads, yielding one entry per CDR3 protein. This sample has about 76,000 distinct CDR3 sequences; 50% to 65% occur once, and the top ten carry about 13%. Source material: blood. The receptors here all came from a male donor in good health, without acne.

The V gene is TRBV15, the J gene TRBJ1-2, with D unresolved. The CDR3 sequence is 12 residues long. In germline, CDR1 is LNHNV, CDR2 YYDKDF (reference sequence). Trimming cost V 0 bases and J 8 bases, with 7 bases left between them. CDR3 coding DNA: TGTGCCACCAGCAGAGAGGCGGGCGGCTACACCTTC. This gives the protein CATSREAGGYTF.

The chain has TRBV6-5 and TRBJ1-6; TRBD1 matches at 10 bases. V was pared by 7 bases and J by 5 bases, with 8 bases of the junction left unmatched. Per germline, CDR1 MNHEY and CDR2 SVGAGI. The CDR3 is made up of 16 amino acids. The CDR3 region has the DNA TGTGCCAGCACTGTAACCGGGACAGGGGATAATTCACCCCTCCACTTT. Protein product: CASTVTGTGDNSPLHF.

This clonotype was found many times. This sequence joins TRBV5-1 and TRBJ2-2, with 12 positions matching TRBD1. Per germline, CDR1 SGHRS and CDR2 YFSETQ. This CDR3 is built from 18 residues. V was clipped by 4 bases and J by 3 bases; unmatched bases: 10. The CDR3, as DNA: TGCGCCAGCAGCAAAGAACCGGGACAGGGGGCTTACACCGGGGAGCTGTTTTTT. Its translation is CASSKEPGQGAYTGELFF.

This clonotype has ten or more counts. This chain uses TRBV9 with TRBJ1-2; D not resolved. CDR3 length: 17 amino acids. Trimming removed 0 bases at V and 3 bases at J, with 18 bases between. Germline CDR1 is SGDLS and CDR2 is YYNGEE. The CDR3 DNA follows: TGTGCCAGCAGCGTAGGGGATCCTCCGGCCAGGCACTATGGCTACACCTTC. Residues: CASSVGDPPARHYGYTF.

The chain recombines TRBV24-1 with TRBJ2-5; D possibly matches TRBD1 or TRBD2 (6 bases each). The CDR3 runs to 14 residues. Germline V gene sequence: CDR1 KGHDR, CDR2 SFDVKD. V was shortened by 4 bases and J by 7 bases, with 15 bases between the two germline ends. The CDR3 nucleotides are TGTGCCACCAGTGAGGTCAGTTCGGGGGCGACCCAGTACTTC. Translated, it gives CATSEVSSGATQYF.

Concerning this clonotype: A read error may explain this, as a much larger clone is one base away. The CDR3 sequence: CASSALGSKGTEELFF. The DNA for the CDR3 is TGTGCCAGCAGTGCCCTCGGGTCGAAGGGAACTGAAGAACTGTTTTTT. The V call is TRBV25-1, the J call TRBJ1-4; D not resolved. Germline V gene sequence: CDR1 MGHDK, CDR2 SYGVNS. This CDR3 has 16 amino acids.

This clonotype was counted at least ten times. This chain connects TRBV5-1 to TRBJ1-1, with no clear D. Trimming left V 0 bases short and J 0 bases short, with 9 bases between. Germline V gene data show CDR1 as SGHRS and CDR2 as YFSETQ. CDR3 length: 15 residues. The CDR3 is CASSLGAGLNTEAFF. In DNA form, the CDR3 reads TGCGCCAGCAGCTTGGGGGCGGGCCTGAACACTGAAGCTTTCTTT.

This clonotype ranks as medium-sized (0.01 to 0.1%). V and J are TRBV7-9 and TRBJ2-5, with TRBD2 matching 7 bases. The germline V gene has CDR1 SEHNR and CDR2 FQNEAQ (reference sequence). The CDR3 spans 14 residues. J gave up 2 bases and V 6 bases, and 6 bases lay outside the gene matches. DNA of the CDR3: TGTGCCAGCAGTTATACTAGCGAGCAAGAGACCCAGTACTTC. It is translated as CASSYTSEQETQYF.

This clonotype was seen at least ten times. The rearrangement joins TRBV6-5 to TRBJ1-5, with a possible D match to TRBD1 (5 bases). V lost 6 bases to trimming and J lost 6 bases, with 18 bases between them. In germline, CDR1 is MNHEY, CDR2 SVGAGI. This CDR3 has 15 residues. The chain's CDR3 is CASSQGTPPSQPQHF. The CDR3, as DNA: TGTGCCAGCAGCCAAGGGACCCCTCCAAGTCAGCCCCAGCATTTT.

This CDR3 reads CSPRGYTF. The CDR3 nucleotides are TGCAGTCCCCGGGGCTACACCTTC. The chain employs TRBV20-1 and TRBJ1-2, with D hard to call. The CDR3 loop spans 8 amino acids. Looked up from germline, CDR1 is DFQATT and CDR2 is SNEGSKA (reference sequence). V was clipped by 8 bases and J by 8 bases, with 6 bases between them.

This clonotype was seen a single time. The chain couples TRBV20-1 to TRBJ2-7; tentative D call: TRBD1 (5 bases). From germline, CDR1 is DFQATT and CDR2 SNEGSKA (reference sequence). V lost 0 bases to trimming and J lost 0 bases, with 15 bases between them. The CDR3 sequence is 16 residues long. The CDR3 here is CSARDTLGRSSYEQYF. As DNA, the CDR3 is TGCAGTGCTAGAGATACCCTGGGGCGGAGCTCCTACGAGCAGTACTTC.

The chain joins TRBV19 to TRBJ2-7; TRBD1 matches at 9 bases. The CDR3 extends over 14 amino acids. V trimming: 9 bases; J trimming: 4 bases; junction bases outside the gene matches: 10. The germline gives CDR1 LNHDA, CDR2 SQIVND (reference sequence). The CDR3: CASSSGTGLYEQYF. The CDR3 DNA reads TGTGCCAGCAGCTCCGGGACAGGGCTTTACGAGCAGTACTTC.

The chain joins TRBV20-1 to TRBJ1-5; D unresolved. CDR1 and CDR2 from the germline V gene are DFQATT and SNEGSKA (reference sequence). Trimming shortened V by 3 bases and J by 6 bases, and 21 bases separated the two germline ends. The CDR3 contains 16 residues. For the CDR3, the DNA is TGCAGTGCTAGGTCCCTCAGCGGGCGTGAGTTTCAGCCCCAGCATTTT. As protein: CSARSLSGREFQPQHF.

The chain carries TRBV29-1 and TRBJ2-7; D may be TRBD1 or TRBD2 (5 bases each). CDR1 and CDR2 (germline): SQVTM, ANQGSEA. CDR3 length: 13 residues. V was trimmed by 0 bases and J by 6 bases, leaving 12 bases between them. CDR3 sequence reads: CSVEDSGLAEQYF. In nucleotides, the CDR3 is TGCAGCGTTGAAGATTCGGGGCTCGCCGAGCAGTACTTC.

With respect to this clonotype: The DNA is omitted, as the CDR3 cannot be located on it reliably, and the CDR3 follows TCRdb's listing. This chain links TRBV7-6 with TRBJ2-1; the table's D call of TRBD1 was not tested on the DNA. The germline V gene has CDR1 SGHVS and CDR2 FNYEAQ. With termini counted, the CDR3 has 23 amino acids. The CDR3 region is CASSSTGGNSPLHFGNGTNEQFF.

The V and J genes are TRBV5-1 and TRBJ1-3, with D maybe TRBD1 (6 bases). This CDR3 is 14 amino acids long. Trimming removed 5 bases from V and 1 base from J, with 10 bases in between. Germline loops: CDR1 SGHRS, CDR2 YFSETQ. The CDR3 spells CASRPGDSGNTIYF. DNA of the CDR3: TGCGCCAGCAGACCAGGGGATTCTGGAAACACCATATATTTT.

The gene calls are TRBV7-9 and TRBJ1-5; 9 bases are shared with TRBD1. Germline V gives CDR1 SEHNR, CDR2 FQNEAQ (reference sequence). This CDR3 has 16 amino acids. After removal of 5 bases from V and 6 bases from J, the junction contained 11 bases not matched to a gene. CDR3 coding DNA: TGTGCCAGCAGCCCGCCGGGACAGGGTAAGAGTCAGCCCCAGCATTTT. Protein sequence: CASSPPGQGKSQPQHF. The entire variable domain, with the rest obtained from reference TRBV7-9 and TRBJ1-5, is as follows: DTGVSQNPRHKITKRGQNVTFRCDPISEHNRLYWYRQTLGQGPEFLTYFQNEAQLEKSRLLSDRFSAERPKGSFSTLEIQRTEQGDSAMYLCASSPPGQGKSQPQHFGDGTRLSIL.

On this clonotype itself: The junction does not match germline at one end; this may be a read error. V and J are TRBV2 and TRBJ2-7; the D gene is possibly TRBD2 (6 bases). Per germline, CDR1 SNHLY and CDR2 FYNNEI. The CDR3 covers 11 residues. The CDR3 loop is CASRDFYEQCF. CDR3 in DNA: TGTGCCAGTCGGGACTTTTACGAGCAGTGCTTC.

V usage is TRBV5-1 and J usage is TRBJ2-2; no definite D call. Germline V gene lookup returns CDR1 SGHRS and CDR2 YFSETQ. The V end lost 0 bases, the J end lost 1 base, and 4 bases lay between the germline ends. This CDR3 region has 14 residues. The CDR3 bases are TGCGCCAGCAGCTTGGACCAGAACACCGGGGAGCTGTTTTTT. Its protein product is CASSLDQNTGELFF. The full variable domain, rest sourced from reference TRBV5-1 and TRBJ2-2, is KAGVTQTPRYLIKTRGQQVTLSCSPISGHRSVSWYQQTPGQGLQFLFEYFSETQRNKGNFPGRFSGRQFSNSRSEMNVSTLELGDSALYLCASSLDQNTGELFFGEGSRLTVL.

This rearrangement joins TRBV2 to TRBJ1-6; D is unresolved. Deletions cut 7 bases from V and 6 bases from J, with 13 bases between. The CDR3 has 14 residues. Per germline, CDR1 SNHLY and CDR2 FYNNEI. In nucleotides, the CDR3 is TGTGCCAGCAATGAGGCCAACCTTAATTCACCCCTCCACTTT. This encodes CASNEANLNSPLHF.

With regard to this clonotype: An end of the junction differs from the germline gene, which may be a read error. CDR3 nucleotides: TGCGCCATCAGTGTACCCCCCGCAGGCCACTCTGGGGCCAACGTCCTGACTTTC. This sequence encodes CAISVPPAGHSGANVLTF. The chain couples TRBV10-3 to TRBJ2-6, with D hard to call. Germline V lookup: CDR1 ENHRY, CDR2 SYGVKD. CDR3 length: 18 residues.

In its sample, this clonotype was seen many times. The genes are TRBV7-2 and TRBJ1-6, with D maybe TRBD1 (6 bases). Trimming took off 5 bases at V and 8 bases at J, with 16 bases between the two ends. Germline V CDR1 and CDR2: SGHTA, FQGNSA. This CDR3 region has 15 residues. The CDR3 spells CASSLVGTGYSPLHF. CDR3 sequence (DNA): TGTGCCAGCAGCCTAGTCGGAACAGGGTATTCACCCCTCCACTTT.

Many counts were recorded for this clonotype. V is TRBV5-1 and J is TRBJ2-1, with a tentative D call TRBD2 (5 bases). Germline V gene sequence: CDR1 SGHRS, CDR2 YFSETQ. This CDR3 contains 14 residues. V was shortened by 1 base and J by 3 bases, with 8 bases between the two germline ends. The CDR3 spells CASSLWEFYNEQFF. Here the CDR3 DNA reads TGCGCCAGCAGCTTGTGGGAGTTCTACAATGAGCAGTTCTTC. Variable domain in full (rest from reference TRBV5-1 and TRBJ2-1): KAGVTQTPRYLIKTRGQQVTLSCSPISGHRSVSWYQQTPGQGLQFLFEYFSETQRNKGNFPGRFSGRQFSNSRSEMNVSTLELGDSALYLCASSLWEFYNEQFFGPGTRLTVL.

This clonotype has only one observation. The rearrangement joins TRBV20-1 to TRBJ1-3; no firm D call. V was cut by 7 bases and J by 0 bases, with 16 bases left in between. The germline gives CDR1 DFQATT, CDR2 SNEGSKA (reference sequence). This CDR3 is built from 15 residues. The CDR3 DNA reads TGCAGTGGCCCTGGGAGGCTGTGCTCTGGAAACACCATATATTTT. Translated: CSGPGRLCSGNTIYF.

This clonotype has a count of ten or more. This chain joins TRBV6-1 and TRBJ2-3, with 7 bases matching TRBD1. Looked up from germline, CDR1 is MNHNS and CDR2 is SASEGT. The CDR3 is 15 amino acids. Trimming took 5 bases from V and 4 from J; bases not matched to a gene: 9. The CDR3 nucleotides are TGTGCCAGCAGTAAACGGGACAGTAATTCAGATACGCAGTATTTT. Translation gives CASSKRDSNSDTQYF.

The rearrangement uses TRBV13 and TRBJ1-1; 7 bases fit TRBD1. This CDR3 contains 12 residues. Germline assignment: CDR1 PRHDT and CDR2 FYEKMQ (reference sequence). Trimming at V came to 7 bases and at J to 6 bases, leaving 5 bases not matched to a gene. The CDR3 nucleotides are TGTGCCAGCACCCAAGACAGGGCTGAAGCTTTCTTT. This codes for CASTQDRAEAFF.

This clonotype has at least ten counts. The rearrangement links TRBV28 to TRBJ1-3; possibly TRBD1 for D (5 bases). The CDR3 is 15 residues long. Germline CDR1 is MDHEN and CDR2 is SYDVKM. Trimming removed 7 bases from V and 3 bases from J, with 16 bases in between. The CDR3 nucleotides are TGTGCCAGCATCTACGACTCGGGGCTTGGAAACACCATATATTTT. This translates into CASIYDSGLGNTIYF. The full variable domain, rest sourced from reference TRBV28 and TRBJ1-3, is DVKVTQSSRYLVKRTGEKVFLECVQDMDHENMFWYRQDPGLGLRLIYFSYDVKMKEKGDIPEGYSVSREKKERFSLILESASTNQTSMYLCASIYDSGLGNTIYFGEGSWLTVV.

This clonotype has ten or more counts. CDR3 protein: CASSLGGTTHYEQYF. The CDR3 DNA is TGTGCCAGCAGCTTAGGGGGGACAACGCATTACGAGCAGTACTTC. V usage is TRBV7-2 and J usage is TRBJ2-7, with TRBD1 as a possible D gene (6 bases). In germline, CDR1 is SGHTA, CDR2 FQGNSA. This CDR3 is 15 amino acids long. Trimming cost V 1 base and J 4 bases, with 14 bases left between them.

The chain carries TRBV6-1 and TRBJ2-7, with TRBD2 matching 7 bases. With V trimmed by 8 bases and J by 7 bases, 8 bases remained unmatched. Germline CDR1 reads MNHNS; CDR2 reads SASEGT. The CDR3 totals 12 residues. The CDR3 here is CASAGTTTEQYF. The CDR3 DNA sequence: TGTGCCAGCGCCGGGACTACTACAGAGCAGTACTTC.

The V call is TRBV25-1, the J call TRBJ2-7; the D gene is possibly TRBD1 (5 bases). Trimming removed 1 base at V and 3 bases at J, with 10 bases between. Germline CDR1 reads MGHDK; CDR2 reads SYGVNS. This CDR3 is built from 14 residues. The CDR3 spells CASSEWGRVYEQYF. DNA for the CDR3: TGTGCCAGCAGTGAATGGGGCAGGGTCTACGAGCAGTACTTC.

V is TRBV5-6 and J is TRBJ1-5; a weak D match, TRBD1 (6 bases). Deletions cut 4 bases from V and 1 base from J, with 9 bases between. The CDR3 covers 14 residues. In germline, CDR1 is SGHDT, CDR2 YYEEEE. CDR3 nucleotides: TGTGCCAGCAGCCAGGGGTGGAGCAATCAGCCCCAGCATTTT. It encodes CASSQGWSNQPQHF.

As DNA, the CDR3 is TGTGCCAGCAGCTCAGGGTCCCGGTGGCTAGCGGGGGGGCGCACAGATACGCAGTATTTT. Its protein product is CASSSGSRWLAGGRTDTQYF. V usage is TRBV7-9 and J usage is TRBJ2-3, with 12 bases lining up with TRBD2. J lost 1 base, V lost 4 bases, and 15 bases had no gene match. CDR1 is SEHNR and CDR2 is FQNEAQ in the germline V gene (reference sequence). CDR3 size: 20 residues.